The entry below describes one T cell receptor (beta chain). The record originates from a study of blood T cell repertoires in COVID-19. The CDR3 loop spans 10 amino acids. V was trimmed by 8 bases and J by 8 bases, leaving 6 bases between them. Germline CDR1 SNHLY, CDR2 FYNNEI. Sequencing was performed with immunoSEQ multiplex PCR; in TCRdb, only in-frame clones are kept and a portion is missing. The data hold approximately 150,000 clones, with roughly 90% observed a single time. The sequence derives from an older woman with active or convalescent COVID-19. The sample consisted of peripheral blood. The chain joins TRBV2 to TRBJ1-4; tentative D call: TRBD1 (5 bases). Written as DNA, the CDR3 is TGTGCCAGCCGGGGGGAAAAACTGTTTTTT. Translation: CASRGEKLFF.